This T cell receptor (beta chain) is from a study of radiotherapy plus CTLA-4 blockade in lung cancer. Study overall: An objective response was seen in 18% of patients, and disease control in over 25%.

General study results and limits: How blood T cell clones changed early, along with interferon-beta, reportedly forecast response best. Expansion in blood of tumor-derived TCR clones was seen after radiotherapy plus ipilimumab.

TCRdb's table, derived via immunoSEQ multiplex PCR, lists solely in-frame clones and lacks some. In the table there are about 48,000 clones, 86% of which are singletons. Details on this clone: Its antigen remains unidentified.

The CDR3 consists of 13 residues. CDR1 and CDR2 (germline): MNHEY, SMNVEV (reference sequence). V was shortened by 4 bases and J by 6 bases, with 12 bases between the two germline ends. The clonotype comes from a human donor with non-small cell lung cancer that progressed on radiotherapy plus ipilimumab. Some clones in this sample may be carry-over from other donors' samples. The chain uses TRBV27 and TRBJ2-5; weak D call: TRBD1 (5 bases). Material: peripheral blood, obtained from a patient treated with radiotherapy plus ipilimumab. CDR3 bases: TGTGCCAGCAGTTCGTCCAGGGCCAAGACCCAGTACTTC. Translated, it gives CASSSSRAKTQYF.